Listed below are T cell receptor beta chains from one sample, sequenced in a study of beta chain features in type 1 diabetes. The assay was immunoSEQ multiplex PCR, and TCRdb's table has in-frame clones only and misses some. Counted here are roughly 400,000 clones, approximately 15% occurring once; the ten biggest clones make up approximately 0.038%. The sample taken for sequencing was naive CD4+ T cells from blood. The receptors stem from a man aged 25-45 years in good health. Both conserved end residues are part of each CDR3. A D gene is named only where the DNA matches it firmly. The size field is filled for only some rows; it gives once, few, many or a size class.

D gene	V gene	J gene	CDR3 length	clone size	CDR3 protein	CDR3 DNA
.	TRBV30	TRBJ2-1	15	few	CAWNPSTFLYNEQFF	TGTGCCTGGAATCCCTCCACCTTTTTATACAATGAGCAGTTCTTC
.	TRBV9	TRBJ1-5	15	.	CASSVDWWGNQPQHF	TGTGCCAGCAGCGTAGACTGGTGGGGCAATCAGCCCCAGCATTTT
.	TRBV13	TRBJ2-1	14	.	CASSLAQQDNEQFF	TGTGCCAGCAGCTTAGCTCAACAGGACAATGAGCAGTTCTTC
.	TRBV7-2	TRBJ2-2	15	few	CASSLRRTNTGELFF	TGTGCCAGCAGCTTACGCAGAACGAACACCGGGGAGCTGTTTTTT
.	TRBV18	TRBJ2-3	15	.	CASSPIGTSTDTQYF	TGTGCCAGCTCACCGATAGGAACTAGCACAGATACGCAGTATTTT
.	TRBV28	TRBJ1-2	13	few	CASRGPGVYGYTF	TGTGCCAGCAGAGGGCCAGGGGTCTATGGCTACACCTTC
.	TRBV9	TRBJ1-1	15	.	CASSVGGGKNTEAFF	TGTGCCAGCAGCGTAGGTGGGGGGAAGAACACTGAAGCTTTCTTT
TRBD2	TRBV13	TRBJ2-1	15	.	CASSPELAGDREQFF	TGTGCCAGCAGCCCCGAGCTAGCGGGAGATCGTGAGCAGTTCTTC
.	TRBV19	TRBJ2-1	15	few	CASSAAGFTLNEQFF	TGTGCCAGTAGTGCAGCAGGGTTTACCCTTAATGAGCAGTTCTTC
.	TRBV28	TRBJ2-5	15	few	CASSFTGPAWETQYF	TGTGCCAGCAGTTTCACAGGCCCAGCATGGGAGACCCAGTACTTC
TRBD1	TRBV7-2	TRBJ1-1	15	few	CASSLTGVRDTEAFF	TGTGCCAGCAGCCTCACAGGGGTTCGGGACACTGAAGCTTTCTTT
.	TRBV30	TRBJ2-1	12	few	CAWHGGANEQFF	TGTGCCTGGCACGGGGGTGCCAATGAGCAGTTCTTC
TRBD2	TRBV7-2	TRBJ2-1	15	many	CASSLEAGAGHEQFF	TGTGCCAGCAGCTTAGAGGCGGGAGCTGGGCATGAGCAGTTCTTC
.	TRBV5-6	TRBJ2-5	13	few	CASSPQYSETQYF	TGTGCCAGCAGCCCCCAGTACTCTGAGACCCAGTACTTC
.	TRBV29-1	TRBJ2-1	14	.	CSVGKGGAYNEQFF	TGCAGCGTTGGAAAAGGGGGGGCCTACAATGAGCAGTTCTTC
.	TRBV7-2	TRBJ1-2	14	few	CASSLAGQNYGYTF	TGTGCCAGCAGCTTAGCAGGGCAGAACTATGGCTACACCTTC
.	TRBV2	TRBJ1-2	15	.	CASRTGSTPNYGYTF	TGTGCCAGCAGGACAGGCTCAACTCCTAACTATGGCTACACCTTC
TRBD2	TRBV5-1	TRBJ2-5	18	few	CASSTTGLAGGWIETQYF	TGCGCCAGCAGCACAACTGGACTAGCGGGAGGCTGGATAGAGACCCAGTACTTC
.	TRBV4-3	TRBJ2-3	13	.	CASSQAGTDTQYF	TGCGCCAGCAGCCAAGCCGGCACAGATACGCAGTATTTT
.	TRBV18	TRBJ2-7	14	.	CASSPIVPTYEQYF	TGTGCCAGCTCACCGATAGTTCCAACCTACGAGCAGTACTTC
.	TRBV9	TRBJ2-6	15	few	CASSDDNSGANVLTF	TGTGCCAGCAGCGACGACAACTCTGGGGCCAACGTCCTGACTTTC
TRBD1	TRBV6-6	TRBJ1-2	13	.	CASSPDRAYGYTF	TGTGCCAGCAGTCCCGACAGGGCTTATGGCTACACCTTC
TRBD2	TRBV10-3	TRBJ2-4	16	few	CAISELASGRLDIQYF	TGTGCCATCAGTGAGTTGGCTAGCGGGAGACTTGACATTCAGTACTTC
.	TRBV7-9	TRBJ1-2	15	few	CASSPRSRRGYGYTF	TGTGCCAGCAGCCCACGATCGCGCAGGGGTTATGGCTACACCTTC
.	TRBV15	TRBJ1-2	13	few	CATSRTLTRGHIF	TGTGCCACCAGCAGGACCCTCACCCGGGGACACATCTTC
.	TRBV30	TRBJ1-5	12	.	CAWSEGGQPQHF	TGTGCCTGGAGTGAGGGGGGGCAGCCCCAGCATTTT
.	TRBV7-9	TRBJ1-1	14	few	CASSLDGGRPEAFF	TGTGCCAGCAGCCTGGACGGAGGTCGTCCTGAAGCTTTCTTT
.	TRBV2	TRBJ2-7	14	.	CASTGGTATYEQYF	TGTGCCAGCACCGGAGGGACGGCCACCTACGAGCAGTACTTC
.	TRBV15	TRBJ1-2	11	.	CATVGNYGYTF	TGTGCCACCGTTGGGAATTATGGCTACACCTTC
TRBD2	TRBV4-3	TRBJ2-7	15	.	CASSQDTSGVYEQYF	TGCGCCAGCAGCCAAGATACCAGCGGGGTCTACGAGCAGTACTTC